These 2 T cell receptor beta chains were all obtained from the same sample, sequenced in a study of T cell responses to AZD1222 COVID-19 vaccine. Assay: immunoSEQ multiplex PCR; the TCRdb copy retains only in-frame clones and omits some. The sample shows 150,000 to 200,000 clones, around 92% of them seen only once. Source: peripheral blood, taken on day 0 of AZD1222 vaccination. All receptors derive from an adult in good health.

This clone has more than one count but fewer than ten. The V gene is TRBV6-2 or TRBV6-3, the J gene TRBJ1-5, with D possibly being TRBD1 (6 bases). Germline V gives CDR1 MNHEY, CDR2 SVGEGT. The CDR3 runs 19 residues. The V gene lost 0 bases and the J gene lost 5 bases, with 23 bases spanning the gap. CDR3 in amino acids: CASSYSGKGVITSYQPQHF. The CDR3 DNA reads TGTGCCAGCAGTTACTCGGGAAAGGGGGTAATCACTTCCTATCAGCCCCAGCATTTT.

This clone was counted a single time. The chain couples TRBV30 to TRBJ1-3; D is ambiguous. Trimming took 0 bases from V and 0 from J, leaving 9 bases between them. The germline V gene has CDR1 GTSNPN and CDR2 SVGIG (reference sequence). This CDR3 region has 15 residues. This CDR3 reads CAWSVLRTSGNTIYF. The CDR3 nucleotides read TGTGCCTGGAGTGTACTTCGGACCTCTGGAAACACCATATATTTT.